The 15 T cell receptor beta chains reported below all come from one sample, sequenced in a study of blood T cell repertoires in COVID-19. Here immunoSEQ multiplex PCR was the method, and the copy in TCRdb shows in-frame clones only, minus some. Among 88,000 or so clones listed, approximately 90% were seen once. The sequenced material came from PBMCs or T cells enriched from blood (not recorded which). All receptors derive from a woman in her forties or fifties with acute COVID-19.

This clone appeared once. V is TRBV6-2 or TRBV6-3 and J is TRBJ2-3; maybe TRBD1 (7 bases). The V end was cut by 2 bases, the J end by 5 bases, with 14 bases between. This CDR3 has 15 residues. Looked up from germline, CDR1 is MNHEY and CDR2 is SVGEGT. CDR3 DNA: TGTGCCAGCAGTTACGGGAGACAGGGAGGAGATACGCAGTATTTT. As protein: CASSYGRQGGDTQYF.

This clone was seen a handful of times. The CDR3 nucleotides are TGCGCCAGCAGCCATGTTGGACAGGGGAAGGGAGATACGCAGTATTTT. Translation: CASSHVGQGKGDTQYF. The J gene is TRBJ2-3, the V gene TRBV4-1; 9 bases match TRBD1. CDR1 and CDR2 from the germline V gene are MGHRA and YSYEKL. V lost 3 bases, J lost 5 bases, and 9 bases stayed unmatched. This CDR3 is built from 16 residues.

The rearrangement joins TRBV6-5 to TRBJ1-5; D is ambiguous. Germline V CDR1 and CDR2: MNHEY, SVGAGI. V was clipped by 0 bases and J by 5 bases, with 11 bases between them. This CDR3 spans 15 amino acids. Here the CDR3 DNA reads TGTGCCAGCAGTTACTCGGGAGGTTCGGATCAGCCCCAGCATTTT. It translates to CASSYSGGSDQPQHF.

The chain has TRBV19 and TRBJ1-5; 8 nucleotides match TRBD1. From germline, CDR1 is LNHDA and CDR2 SQIVND (reference sequence). V lost 3 bases and J lost 6; bases outside the gene matches: 7. The CDR3 has 15 amino acids. In DNA form, the CDR3 reads TGTGCCAGTAGTATCTCCAGGGGGCACGGTCAGCCCCAGCATTTT. Translating it yields CASSISRGHGQPQHF.

J is TRBJ1-1 and V is TRBV11-3, with 8 bases matching TRBD1. This CDR3 spans 14 amino acids. The germline CDR1 and CDR2 sequences are SGHNT and YENEEA. V lost 2 bases, J lost 8 bases, and 7 bases stayed unmatched. CDR3 DNA: TGTGCCAGCAGCTTATGGCAGGGGGCGGACGAAGCTTTCTTT. Its translation: CASSLWQGADEAFF.

This chain connects TRBV11-2 to TRBJ2-2; D is undetermined. V was trimmed by 5 bases and J by 6 bases, leaving 13 bases between them. Germline V gene lookup returns CDR1 SGHAT and CDR2 FQNNGV. The CDR3 covers 14 residues. The CDR3 DNA reads as TGTGCCAGCAGCACCCAAGAGTCGGCCGGGGAGCTGTTTTTT. Its translation: CASSTQESAGELFF. Looking up the rest from reference TRBV11-2 and TRBJ2-2 gives the full variable domain: EAGVAQSPRYKIIEKRQSVAFWCNPISGHATLYWYQQILGQGPKLLIQFQNNGVVDDSQLPKDRFSAERLKGVDSTLKIQPAKLEDSAVYLCASSTQESAGELFFGEGSRLTVL.

The rearrangement joins TRBV30 to TRBJ2-7; D ambiguous. V shed 0 bases and J shed 2 bases, with 11 bases lying between them. Germline CDR1 and CDR2: GTSNPN and SVGIG (reference sequence). This CDR3 has 14 amino acids. The CDR3 region is CAWSVILGAYEQYF. The CDR3 coding sequence is TGTGCCTGGAGTGTAATTTTAGGAGCCTACGAGCAGTACTTC.

The gene calls are TRBV3-1 (or the pseudogene TRBV3-2) and TRBJ2-7; 8 nucleotides align to TRBD1. After removal of 1 base from V and 2 bases from J, the junction contained 4 bases not matched to a gene. The CDR3 runs 15 residues. From germline, CDR1 is LGHDT and CDR2 YNNKEL (reference sequence). CDR3 region: CASSQGTGWAYEQYF. Written as DNA, the CDR3 is TGTGCCAGCAGCCAAGGGACAGGGTGGGCCTACGAGCAGTACTTC.

The V gene is TRBV28, the J gene TRBJ1-5; D unresolved. The CDR3 loop spans 16 amino acids. Germline values: CDR1 MDHEN, CDR2 SYDVKM. The V and J ends lost 10 bases and 0 bases respectively, with 19 bases between them. The CDR3, as DNA: TGTGCCACCTCACCGTTTGGGAGTTATAGCAATCAGCCCCAGCATTTT. The encoded protein is CATSPFGSYSNQPQHF.

The J gene is TRBJ2-3, the V gene TRBV5-5; the D gene is possibly TRBD2 (7 bases). The V end lost 2 bases, the J end lost 1 base, and 14 bases lay between the germline ends. The CDR3 sequence is 16 residues long. Germline V gives CDR1 SGHKS, CDR2 YYEKEE (reference sequence). CDR3: CASSLIGGRGTDTQYF. DNA for the CDR3: TGTGCCAGCAGCTTAATCGGGGGGCGCGGCACAGATACGCAGTATTTT.

The rearrangement joins TRBV30 to TRBJ2-7; 8 bases are shared with TRBD1. J gave up 6 bases and V 2 bases, and 6 bases lay outside the gene matches. This CDR3 has 13 amino acids. Germline CDR1 is GTSNPN and CDR2 is SVGIG (reference sequence). CDR3 region: CAWSRTGLGEQYF. CDR3 bases: TGTGCCTGGAGTAGGACAGGGTTAGGCGAGCAGTACTTC.

There are a few counts of this clone. The sample holds other DNA sequences that translate to the same CDR3. The rearrangement uses TRBV5-4 and TRBJ2-1; 10 bases are a match to TRBD2. The trim removed 5 bases at V and 2 bases at J, leaving 10 bases unmatched. The CDR3 loop spans 17 amino acids. Looked up from germline, CDR1 is SGHNT and CDR2 is YYREEE (reference sequence). CDR3 sequence: CASRGPLAGAPYNEQFF. DNA of the CDR3: TGTGCCAGCAGAGGGCCCCTAGCGGGAGCCCCCTACAATGAGCAGTTCTTC.

The chain couples TRBV19 to TRBJ2-7; 13 bases align to TRBD2. The V gene's germline CDR1 is LNHDA and CDR2 SQIVND (reference sequence). The CDR3 consists of 18 residues. V lost 6 bases and J lost 3; bases outside the gene matches: 14. In DNA, the CDR3 is TGTGCCAGTAGCCCGGGACTAGCGGGAACCGGCAAATACTACGAGCAGTACTTC. This gives the protein CASSPGLAGTGKYYEQYF.

This clone was seen only once. The chain couples TRBV7-9 to TRBJ1-1; 8 bases match TRBD1. The germline CDR1 and CDR2 sequences are SEHNR and FQNEAQ (reference sequence). The V segment lost 3 bases and the J segment 8 bases; nucleotides outside the gene matches: 8. This CDR3 contains 14 residues. The CDR3 DNA reads as TGTGCCAGCAGCTTCGGACAGGGTATCTCGGAAGCTTTCTTT. It is translated as CASSFGQGISEAFF. The full variable domain, rest sourced from reference TRBV7-9 and TRBJ1-1, is DTGVSQNPRHKITKRGQNVTFRCDPISEHNRLYWYRQTLGQGPEFLTYFQNEAQLEKSRLLSDRFSAERPKGSFSTLEIQRTEQGDSAMYLCASSFGQGISEAFFGQGTRLTVV.

This rearrangement joins TRBV30 to TRBJ1-3; tentative D call: TRBD1 (6 bases). Trimming removed 2 bases from V and 1 base from J, with 21 bases in between. CDR3 length equals 18 residues. Germline V lookup: CDR1 GTSNPN, CDR2 SVGIG (reference sequence). CDR3 in DNA: TGTGCCTGGAGTCTACCGATTAGGGGGGGATTATCTGGAAACACCATATATTTT. Amino acid sequence: CAWSLPIRGGLSGNTIYF. Full variable domain (rest looked up from reference TRBV30 and TRBJ1-3): SQTIHQWPATLVQPVGSPLSLECTVEGTSNPNLYWYRQAAGRGLQLLFYSVGIGQISSEVPQNLSASRPQDRQFILSSKKLLLSDSGFYLCAWSLPIRGGLSGNTIYFGEGSWLTVV.